The entry that follows covers one TCR beta chain sequence. What this receptor recognizes is not known. No base quality information exists; no much larger clone differs at one position. This specimen belongs to a study of blood T cell repertoires in COVID-19 (dated by TCRdb to between 2020 and 2021). Study-wide context: Collaborator samples came from the United States, Italy and Spain and covered acute and convalescent phases of COVID-19. Deeply sampled blood TCRbeta repertoires from subjects exposed to, actively infected with, or recovered from COVID-19 were included in the dataset. The repertoires were made available in a free public database intended to serve as a resource for research on the immune response to SARS-CoV-2. The material from the prospective study consisted of cDNA or gDNA derived from T cells, B-cell-depleted T cells, or PBMCs. Where available, HLA class I and class II types were taken from metadata supplied by the sample provider and were not determined by assay-based typing. Sample metadata almost always included a de-identified subject ID, COVID-19 status, age in years and sex. Samples were obtained from the ongoing ImmuneRACE study (first 160 participants) and from some 1,200 subjects provided by 6 global collaborators.

TCRbeta CDR3 regions were amplified from genomic DNA by means of the immunoSEQ Assay, a bias-controlled multiplex PCR. As for how the authors treated the data: The number of nucleated cells in each sample was estimated by amplification of reference gene primers within the assay. Sequence reads were collapsed and filtered to measure the absolute abundance of every unique TCRbeta CDR3 rearrangement. Productive Simpson clonality was computed per sample as the square root of Simpson's diversity index over productive rearrangements. What TCRdb holds here is the immuneACCESS table cut down to in-frame rearrangements. Part of the clones is not present; checked against another copy, under half of the missing clones reflect an unresolved V gene, and the others are unexplained. Clone size and the V and J calls come from that table; the DNA yielded D and trimming. The sample table lists 300,000 or so clones, 90% of them with a count of one. The ten top clones hold 2.6% of the sample.

A distance of 12 bases separates the germline ends of V and J, which lose 3 bases and 6 bases respectively. For CDR1 and CDR2, the germline V gene lists KGHSH and LQKENI. Taken from cysteine to phenylalanine, the CDR3 has 13 residues. Left in the record is the CDR3 DNA by itself, 39 bases read in frame from the first base. Broad study findings and their caveats: The amount of clinical and demographic metadata varied by source and participant and was provided uncurated.

Participants in the prospective study were enrolled through a virtual design, were aged roughly 18 to 100 years, and lived in roughly 26 United States geographic areas. In the prospective study, cohorts were assigned on the basis of participant-reported clinical history obtained from a screening survey and a study questionnaire. ImmuneRACE Cohort 3 recovered participants were defined by two consecutive negative NP/OP PCR tests, healthcare professional clearance, or symptom resolution. In the prospective study, whole blood, serum and a nasopharyngeal or oropharyngeal swab were collected from each participant by mobile phlebotomists. Participants in the prospective study had the option to provide additional blood draws and questionnaires over a roughly two-month period. Prospective study blood samples were shipped either frozen or at room temperature before DNA extraction.

The origin of this receptor is a man aged 60 to 75 who had recovered from COVID-19. This receptor chain uses TRBV18 and TRBJ2-7; TRBD2 is possibly the D segment (5 matching bases). The sequenced sample consisted of PBMCs or T cells enriched from blood (not recorded which). The DNA sequence is TGTGCCAGCTCACCCTTGGACTGGGGCGAGCAGTACTTC. This codes for CASSPLDWGEQYF.